The rows below give T cell receptor beta chains drawn from one sample of a study of blood T cells in healthy people across ages. TCRdb re-called the 5' RACE reads with MiXCR, one entry per CDR3 protein. This sample has about 640,000 distinct CDR3 sequences, with around three fifths found just once. The material sequenced was blood. The receptors come from a man aged 60-69 years in good health. CDR3s include the opening cysteine and the closing phenylalanine or tryptophan. Each record gives: clone size, CDR3 length, J gene, D gene, V gene, CDR3 protein, CDR3 DNA. D genes are given only for firm matches. The size of a clone is reported for some rows only, either as once, few or many, or as a class for expanded clones.

. | 16 | TRBJ1-1 | . | TRBV7-2 | CASSSRSTTVNTEAFF | TGTGCCAGCAGCTCGCGGAGTACGACGGTGAACACTGAAGCTTTCTTT
. | 13 | TRBJ1-2 | TRBD1 | TRBV29-1 | CSVEPDRGRGYTF | TGCAGCGTTGAGCCCGACAGGGGAAGGGGCTACACCTTC
few | 13 | TRBJ2-4 | . | TRBV28 | CASSPSLLQVAYF | TGTGCCAGCAGTCCATCACTCCTACAGGTTGCGTACTTC
. | 15 | TRBJ2-1 | TRBD1 | TRBV9 | CASSVATGGGSEQFF | TGTGCCAGCAGCGTAGCTACAGGGGGCGGTTCTGAGCAGTTCTTC
. | 17 | TRBJ1-2 | TRBD1 | TRBV4-1 | CASSQVSGGGLNYGYTF | TGCGCCAGCAGCCAAGTATCAGGGGGAGGACTCAACTATGGCTACACCTTC
once | 15 | TRBJ1-1 | . | TRBV6-1 | CASKWAVGTNTEAFF | TGTGCCAGCAAGTGGGCAGTGGGAACGAACACTGAAGCTTTCTTT
. | 15 | TRBJ2-5 | TRBD2 | TRBV5-1 | CASSPPTSGQETQYF | TGCGCCAGCAGCCCTCCGACTAGCGGCCAAGAGACCCAGTACTTC
. | 14 | TRBJ1-1 | . | TRBV7-9 | CASSLTPPDTEAFF | TGTGCCAGCAGCTTAACCCCCCCGGACACTGAAGCTTTCTTT
. | 16 | TRBJ2-1 | TRBD2 | TRBV20-1 | CSASRASGGAYNEQFF | TGCAGTGCTAGTCGGGCTAGCGGGGGTGCCTACAATGAGCAGTTCTTC
. | 12 | TRBJ2-3 | . | TRBV29-1 | CSGAGLGDTQYF | TGCAGCGGGGCCGGCCTCGGTGATACGCAGTATTTT
few | 15 | TRBJ2-7 | . | TRBV9 | CASSVATGSSYEQYF | TGTGCCAGCAGCGTAGCCACGGGTAGCTCCTACGAGCAGTACTTC
. | 15 | TRBJ2-6 | . | TRBV5-1 | CASSSSGPGANVLTF | TGCGCCAGCAGCTCGAGCGGCCCCGGGGCCAACGTCCTGACTTTC
. | 15 | TRBJ1-2 | . | TRBV7-9 | CASSFGRAWGYGYTF | TGTGCCAGCAGCTTCGGGAGGGCGTGGGGCTATGGCTACACCTTC
. | 15 | TRBJ2-1 | TRBD1 | TRBV19 | CASSRPGQGTDEQFF | TGTGCCAGTAGTAGACCGGGACAGGGGACCGATGAGCAGTTCTTC
. | 16 | TRBJ2-1 | TRBD2 | TRBV20-1 | CSARSESGGYYNEQFF | TGCAGTGCTAGATCGGAAAGCGGGGGGTACTACAATGAGCAGTTCTTC
many | 13 | TRBJ1-6 | . | TRBV15 | CATSSRTASPLHF | TGTGCCACCAGCAGTAGGACAGCCTCACCCCTCCACTTT
many | 14 | TRBJ2-5 | TRBD2 | TRBV3-1 | CASSTRTSGETQYF | TGTGCCAGCAGCACCCGGACTAGTGGAGAGACCCAGTACTTC
. | 16 | TRBJ2-3 | . | TRBV25-1 | CASSFSGQGRADTQYF | TGTGCCAGCAGTTTTTCCGGGCAGGGGCGGGCAGATACGCAGTATTTT
. | 15 | TRBJ2-4 | . | TRBV3-1 | CASSHGPLAKNIQYF | TGTGCCAGCAGCCACGGCCCCCTAGCCAAAAACATTCAGTACTTC
. | 15 | TRBJ2-7 | . | TRBV15 | CATSRDRDTLYEQYF | TGTGCCACCAGCAGAGATCGGGACACCTTATACGAGCAGTACTTC
. | 15 | TRBJ1-2 | TRBD1 | TRBV7-2 | CANSPRTGSDYSYTF | TGTGCCAACAGCCCCCGGACAGGGTCGGACTATAGCTACACCTTC
. | 16 | TRBJ2-3 | . | TRBV6-6 | CASSPTATPGTDTQYF | TGTGCCAGCAGTCCAACAGCCACCCCTGGCACAGATACGCAGTATTTT
. | 15 | TRBJ2-3 | . | TRBV28 | CASSPSGGTADTQYF | TGTGCCAGCAGTCCCTCGGGGGGCACCGCAGATACGCAGTATTTT
. | 16 | TRBJ2-1 | TRBD1 | TRBV3-1 | CASSRTGGSSYNEQFF | TGTGCCAGCAGCCGAACAGGGGGCTCGTCCTACAATGAGCAGTTCTTC
. | 16 | TRBJ1-1 | TRBD1 | TRBV5-1 | CASSLTGAGFNTEAFF | TGCGCCAGCAGCTTGACAGGGGCAGGGTTTAACACTGAAGCTTTCTTT
few | 15 | TRBJ1-6 | . | TRBV4-1 | CASSQVGFYNSPLHF | TGCGCCAGCAGCCAAGTCGGGTTCTATAATTCACCTCTCCACTTT
. | 13 | TRBJ2-1 | . | TRBV4-2 | CASSAGAYNEQFF | TGTGCCAGCTCGGCGGGGGCTTACAATGAGCAGTTCTTC
many | 13 | TRBJ1-2 | . | TRBV7-2 | CASSLGGGYGYTF | TGCGCCAGCAGCTTGGGAGGAGGGTATGGCTACACCTTC
few | 15 | TRBJ2-6 | . | TRBV20-1 | CSARDLRSGANVLTF | TGCAGTGCTAGAGATCTCCGCTCTGGGGCCAACGTCCTGACTTTC
. | 12 | TRBJ2-5 | . | TRBV29-1 | CSVGRGRETQYF | TGCAGCGTTGGCAGGGGACGAGAGACCCAGTACTTC
. | 14 | TRBJ2-5 | . | TRBV12-5 | CASGFQVGAETQYF | TGTGCTAGTGGTTTCCAGGTGGGGGCAGAGACCCAGTACTTC
few | 18 | TRBJ2-5 | TRBD2 | TRBV4-1 | CASSQGPPGTSIGKTQYF | TGCGCCAGCAGCCAAGGTCCTCCTGGGACTAGCATAGGGAAGACCCAGTACTTC
. | 13 | TRBJ2-5 | . | TRBV20-1 | CSASGGLQETQYF | TGCAGTGCTAGCGGGGGGCTCCAAGAGACCCAGTACTTC
. | 14 | TRBJ1-2 | . | TRBV4-1 | CASSQGDRNYGYTF | TGCGCCAGCAGCCAAGGTGACCGTAACTATGGCTACACCTTC
. | 19 | TRBJ2-5 | TRBD2 | TRBV5-1 | CASSPGLAGGNPQWNEQYF | TGCGCCAGCAGCCCGGGACTAGCGGGGGGGAACCCCCAATGGAATGAGCAGTACTTC
few | 14 | TRBJ2-7 | . | TRBV6-1 | CASSGGTPLHEQYF | TGTGCCAGCAGTGGCGGGACCCCCCTACACGAGCAGTACTTC
. | 15 | TRBJ2-1 | . | TRBV27 | CASSGWGEPYNEQFF | TGTGCCAGCAGTGGGTGGGGCGAGCCCTACAATGAGCAGTTCTTC
. | 16 | TRBJ1-2 | . | TRBV25-1 | CASSEIASEGGYGYTF | TGTGCCAGCAGTGAAATCGCATCGGAGGGGGGCTATGGCTACACCTTC
. | 13 | TRBJ2-5 | . | TRBV29-1 | CSVGTSVYNEQYF | TGCAGCGTTGGGACTTCCGTATACAATGAGCAGTACTTC
. | 13 | TRBJ2-1 | . | TRBV6-4 | CASSGGLKNEQFF | TGTGCCAGCAGTGGGGGACTGAAAAATGAGCAGTTCTTC
. | 13 | TRBJ1-3 | TRBD1 | TRBV29-1 | CSASTGFGNTIYF | TGCAGCGCATCGACAGGGTTTGGAAACACCATATATTTT
. | 14 | TRBJ2-5 | . | TRBV4-2 | CASSQGHGKETQYF | TGTGCCAGCAGCCAAGGACACGGAAAAGAGACCCAGTACTTC
. | 17 | TRBJ2-3 | TRBD1 | TRBV6-5 | CASSYSVGRGPTDTQYF | TGTGCCAGCAGTTACTCGGTCGGCAGGGGGCCCACAGATACGCAGTATTTT
. | 15 | TRBJ2-1 | TRBD2 | TRBV7-9 | CASSLVARGGNEQFF | TGTGCCAGCAGCTTAGTGGCGCGGGGGGGCAATGAGCAGTTCTTC
once | 14 | TRBJ2-7 | TRBD2 | TRBV7-2 | CASSLGRGTREQYF | TGTGCCAGCAGCTTAGGGCGGGGGACGAGGGAGCAGTACTTC
. | 14 | TRBJ2-1 | . | TRBV9 | CASSVEPHYNEQFF | TGTGCCAGCAGCGTAGAGCCACATTACAATGAGCAGTTCTTC
. | 17 | TRBJ1-6 | . | TRBV7-9 | CASSFADGTGSRSPIHF | .
. | 16 | TRBJ2-1 | . | TRBV9 | CASSVSGQSTYNEQFF | TGTGCCAGCAGCGTTTCTGGACAGTCAACCTACAATGAGCAGTTCTTC
once | 14 | TRBJ2-1 | . | TRBV29-1 | CSGQRDTGFDEQFF | TGCAGCGGACAACGAGATACCGGTTTCGATGAGCAGTTCTTC
. | 14 | TRBJ1-5 | . | TRBV12-3/TRBV12-4 | CASSETGTNQPQHF | TGTGCCAGCAGTGAGACAGGTACAAATCAGCCCCAGCATTTT